This T cell receptor beta chain was recovered during a study of CD8+ T cells in alopecia areata. With 3 bases removed from V and 0 bases from J, the gap between germline ends came to 12 bases. CDR1 is KGHSH and CDR2 is LQKENI in the germline V gene. This CDR3 region has 15 residues. Extracted from the samples, RNA was reverse transcribed into cDNA to serve as the sequencing template. Some clones are missing from TCRdb's copy, which holds only in-frame ones; the method was immunoSEQ multiplex PCR. Counted here are 150,000 or so clones, about nine tenths occurring once; the ten biggest clones make up more than 13%.

The source was CD8+ T cells sorted from blood, collected at week 0. This sequence originates from a human donor with alopecia areata. V usage is TRBV18 and J usage is TRBJ2-7; tentative D call: TRBD1 (5 bases). The CDR3 region has the DNA TGTGCCAGCTCACCGGAAATGACAGACTCCTACGAGCAGTACTTC. It encodes CASSPEMTDSYEQYF.